A single sample gave rise to the 25 T cell receptor beta chains below, sequenced in a study of T cells expressing NK-cell markers. TCRdb reprocessed the 5' RACE reads, with one entry per CDR3 protein and no DNA. This repertoire includes tens of thousands of distinct CDR3 sequences. Sequenced: blood T cells: a sorted CD56 or NKG2C T cell subset, CD4+ or CD8+ T cells, or bulk PBMC T cells (not recorded which). All receptors come from a woman between 18 and 75 years old in good health.

The rearrangement joins TRBV5-1 to TRBJ2-7. The CDR3 runs to 12 residues. Germline V gene lookup returns CDR1 SGHRS and CDR2 YFSETQ. The CDR3 here is CASFQVGYEQYF.

The chain recombines TRBV6-5 with TRBJ1-2; there is no DNA to check the TCRdb D call of TRBD1. Germline V lookup: CDR1 MNHEY, CDR2 SVGAGI. This CDR3 spans 14 amino acids. The CDR3 region is CASSYSQTAYGYTF.

The chain joins TRBV30 to TRBJ2-2; TCRdb gives TRBD1 as the D gene, but with no DNA this cannot be confirmed. CDR3 length: 13 residues. Germline values: CDR1 GTSNPN, CDR2 SVGIG (reference sequence). CDR3 sequence: CAWTWSGPGELFF.

The V call is TRBV4-2, the J call TRBJ2-2; TCRdb names TRBD1, which stays unverified in the absence of DNA. This CDR3 has 15 residues. Per germline, CDR1 LGHNA and CDR2 YNFKEQ. This chain's CDR3 is CASSQEGGWTGELFF.

The chain couples TRBV10-3 to TRBJ2-1; the TRBD2 assignment by TCRdb is unverifiable without DNA. The CDR3 runs to 16 residues. Germline CDR1 and CDR2: ENHRY and SYGVKD. The CDR3 spells CAISESAGFLYNEQFF.

This chain links TRBV13 with TRBJ2-7. Germline V CDR1 and CDR2: PRHDT, FYEKMQ (reference sequence). The CDR3 contains 12 residues. The CDR3 sequence: CASSTSSYEQYF.

CDR3 loop: CASSYSAGSSYNEQFF. V usage is TRBV6-5 and J usage is TRBJ2-1; TCRdb reports TRBD2, a call that lacks DNA to check it against. The CDR3 sequence is 16 residues long. Germline-derived CDR1 and CDR2 are MNHEY and SVGAGI.

The chain uses TRBV28 and TRBJ2-1; TCRdb proposes TRBD2, but this gene call is untestable without DNA. The length of the CDR3 is 14 residues. The germline CDR1 and CDR2 sequences are MDHEN and SYDVKM. The CDR3 sequence: CASSFMRAGNEQFF.

The CDR3 loop reads CSVEPFDTGFYNEQFF. The chain combines TRBV29-1 with TRBJ2-1. Per the germline V gene, CDR1 is SQVTM and CDR2 is ANQGSEA. The CDR3 sequence is 16 residues long.

The chain is built from TRBV12-5 and TRBJ2-5; TCRdb outputs TRBD2, but without DNA this stays unchecked. The CDR3 totals 11 residues. From germline, CDR1 is LGHNT and CDR2 FRNRAP. The CDR3 sequence is CASAQAQTQYF.

This chain connects TRBV7-9 to TRBJ2-1; TCRdb lists TRBD1, though no DNA is available to test this call. Looked up from germline, CDR1 is SEHNR and CDR2 is FQNEAQ (reference sequence). CDR3 length: 14 residues. The chain's CDR3 is CASSFAGTVVEQFF.

The V call is TRBV4-1, the J call TRBJ2-2; TCRdb indicates TRBD1, and absent DNA this call remains unverified. The germline gives CDR1 MGHRA, CDR2 YSYEKL. The CDR3 has 15 residues. CDR3 loop: CASSQDWGSAGELFF.

V gene TRBV4-1 combines with J gene TRBJ1-6; TCRdb picks TRBD1, but there is no DNA to check that call. Germline V gene lookup returns CDR1 MGHRA and CDR2 YSYEKL. The CDR3 has 16 amino acids. CDR3 residues: CASSQDAGETFSPLHF.

The chain carries TRBV6-5 and TRBJ1-1; TCRdb names TRBD1, which stays unverified in the absence of DNA. CDR1 is MNHEY, CDR2 SVGAGI, per germline. The CDR3 consists of 16 residues. The CDR3 is CASSYSRGRGSTEAFF.

The J gene is TRBJ2-3, the V gene TRBV9; there is no DNA to check the TCRdb D call of TRBD1. The CDR3 runs 15 residues. Germline CDR1 reads SGDLS; CDR2 reads YYNGEE. CDR3 amino acids: CASSPGTGGTDTQYF.

The rearrangement joins TRBV7-8 to TRBJ2-3; no DNA is available, so the TRBD1 call from TCRdb remains unchecked. The CDR3 is made up of 15 amino acids. The V gene's germline CDR1 is SGHVS and CDR2 FQNEAQ. This chain's CDR3 is CASSSGTGATDTQYF.

This chain connects TRBV20-1 to TRBJ1-6; TCRdb's D gene call, TRBD1, goes unchecked for lack of DNA. Germline CDR1 and CDR2: DFQATT and SNEGSKA (reference sequence). The CDR3 has 14 amino acids. CDR3 amino acids: CSASLRGSNSPLHF.

By frequency, this clonotype is large. This chain links TRBV27 with TRBJ2-2; TCRdb designates TRBD1, a call that cannot be tested without DNA. CDR1 is MNHEY and CDR2 is SMNVEV in the germline V gene (reference sequence). The CDR3 is 15 amino acids. This CDR3 reads CASSFGQGTTGELFF.

The J gene is TRBJ1-5, the V gene TRBV6-1. Germline V gives CDR1 MNHNS, CDR2 SASEGT. This CDR3 has 14 amino acids. The CDR3 region is CASSGRDGNQPQHF.

The chain is built from TRBV7-9 and TRBJ2-7; TCRdb calls TRBD1, which cannot be checked without DNA. The CDR3 covers 14 residues. Germline loops: CDR1 SEHNR, CDR2 FQNEAQ (reference sequence). CDR3 protein: CASSPTGVGYEQYF.

This chain's CDR3 is CASSVRHDWNTEAFF. The chain employs TRBV4-1 and TRBJ1-1. The germline V gene encodes CDR1 MGHRA and CDR2 YSYEKL. CDR3 length equals 15 residues.

This sequence joins TRBV7-9 and TRBJ1-5. Germline-derived CDR1 and CDR2 are SEHNR and FQNEAQ (reference sequence). The CDR3 length is 16 residues. This CDR3 reads CASRIRDLRSNQPQHF. Full variable domain (remainder filled in from reference TRBV7-9 and TRBJ1-5): DTGVSQNPRHKITKRGQNVTFRCDPISEHNRLYWYRQTLGQGPEFLTYFQNEAQLEKSRLLSDRFSAERPKGSFSTLEIQRTEQGDSAMYLCASRIRDLRSNQPQHFGDGTRLSIL.

This chain uses TRBV2 with TRBJ2-1; TCRdb picks TRBD1, but there is no DNA to check that call. This CDR3 contains 16 residues. CDR1 and CDR2 from the germline V gene are SNHLY and FYNNEI. CDR3 loop: CASSSGWGAPDNEQFF.

The V and J genes are TRBV11-2 and TRBJ2-5; TCRdb's D gene call, TRBD1, goes unchecked for lack of DNA. This CDR3 is 19 amino acids long. Germline CDR1 SGHAT, CDR2 FQNNGV. CDR3 amino acids: CASSSTGVGTQIEQETQYF.

V gene TRBV5-1 combines with J gene TRBJ2-5; TCRdb reports TRBD1, a call that lacks DNA to check it against. The CDR3 length is 14 residues. CDR1 is SGHRS, CDR2 YFSETQ, per germline. This CDR3 reads CASSLSGAAGTQYF.